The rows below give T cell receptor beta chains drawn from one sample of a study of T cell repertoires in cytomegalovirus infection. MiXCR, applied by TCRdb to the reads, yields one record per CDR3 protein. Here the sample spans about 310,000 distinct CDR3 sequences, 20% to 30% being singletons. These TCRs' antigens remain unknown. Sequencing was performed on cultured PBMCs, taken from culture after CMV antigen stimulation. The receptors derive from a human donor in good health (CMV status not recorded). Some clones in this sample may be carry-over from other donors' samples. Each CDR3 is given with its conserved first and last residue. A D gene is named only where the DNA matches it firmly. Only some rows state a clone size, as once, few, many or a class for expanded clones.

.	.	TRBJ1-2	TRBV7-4	CASSLAAGHHGYTF	TGTGCCAGCAGCTTAGCGGCAGGGCACCATGGCTACACCTTC
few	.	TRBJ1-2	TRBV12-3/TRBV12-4	CASSFGGERYYTF	TGTGCCAGCAGTTTTGGGGGGGAGAGATACTACACCTTC
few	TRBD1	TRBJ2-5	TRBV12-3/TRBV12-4	CASRPLGTGQETQYF	TGTGCCAGCAGGCCTTTGGGGACAGGGCAAGAGACCCAGTACTTC
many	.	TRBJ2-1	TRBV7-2	CASSLAPVLNYNEQFF	TGTGCCAGCAGCTTAGCACCGGTCCTTAACTACAATGAGCAGTTCTTC
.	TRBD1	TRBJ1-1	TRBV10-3	CAIRGDRSNTEAFF	TGTGCCATCAGGGGGGACAGGTCGAACACTGAAGCTTTCTTT
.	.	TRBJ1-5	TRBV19	CASSKGYKDQPQHF	TGTGCCAGTAGTAAGGGCTACAAAGATCAGCCCCAGCATTTT
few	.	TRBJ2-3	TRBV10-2	CASRLAGNDPTDTQYF	TGCGCCAGCAGGCTGGCGGGAAATGACCCCACAGATACGCAGTATTTT
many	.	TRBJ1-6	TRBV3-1	CASSRRQANSPLHF	TGTGCCAGCAGCCGGAGGCAGGCTAATTCACCCCTCCACTTT
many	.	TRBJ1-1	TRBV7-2	CASRQDTEAFF	TGTGCCAGCCGACAGGACACTGAAGCTTTCTTT
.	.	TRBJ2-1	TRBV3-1	CASSQDWRIAYNEQFF	TGTGCCAGCAGCCAAGATTGGCGTATCGCCTACAATGAGCAGTTCTTC
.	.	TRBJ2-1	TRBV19	CASSWTTTNSYNEQFF	TGTGCCAGTAGCTGGACGACTACAAACTCCTACAATGAGCAGTTCTTC
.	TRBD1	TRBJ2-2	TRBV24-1	CATSDSGTGKRELFF	TGTGCCACCAGTGATTCCGGGACAGGGAAGCGGGAGCTGTTTTTT
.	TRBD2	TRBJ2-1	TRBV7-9	CASSSSGRWYNEQFF	TGTGCCAGCAGCTCTAGCGGGAGGTGGTACAATGAGCAGTTCTTC
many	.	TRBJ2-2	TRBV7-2	CASSDSGTITGELFF	TGTGCCAGCAGCGACTCCGGGACCATCACCGGGGAGCTGTTTTTT
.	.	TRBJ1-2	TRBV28	CASSQPGSLYGYTF	TGTGCCAGCAGCCAACCGGGGTCCCTCTATGGCTACACCTTC
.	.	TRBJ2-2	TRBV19	CASSKGGTGELFF	TGTGCCAGTAGTAAAGGAGGGACCGGGGAGCTGTTTTTT
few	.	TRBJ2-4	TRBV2	CASGRDNIAKNIQYF	TGTGCCAGCGGCCGGGACAACATAGCCAAAAACATTCAGTACTTC
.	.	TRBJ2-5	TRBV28	CASSLWLLDLQETQYF	TGTGCCAGCAGTTTGTGGCTATTAGACCTCCAAGAGACCCAGTACTTC
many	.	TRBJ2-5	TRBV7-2	CASSRRDGQETQYF	TGTGCCAGCAGCCGCCGGGACGGACAAGAGACCCAGTACTTC
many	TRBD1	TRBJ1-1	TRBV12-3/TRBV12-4	CASSRGQVNTEAFF	TGTGCCAGCAGCCGGGGACAGGTGAACACTGAAGCTTTCTTT
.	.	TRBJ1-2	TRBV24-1	CATSDSRRGGYTF	TGTGCCACCAGTGATTCCCGGCGGGGAGGCTACACCTTC
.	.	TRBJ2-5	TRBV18	CASRSRQEETQYF	TGTGCCAGCCGAAGCAGACAGGAAGAGACCCAGTACTTC
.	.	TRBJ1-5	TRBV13	CASSLVRGPSKQPQHF	TGTGCCAGCAGCTTAGTCCGGGGACCCTCAAAACAGCCCCAGCATTTT
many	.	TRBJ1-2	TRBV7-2	CASSLILSKYGYTF	TGTGCCAGCAGCTTAATATTGTCCAAATATGGCTACACCTTC
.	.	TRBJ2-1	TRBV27	CASSLQTRLEGVSSHSYNEQFF	TGTGCCAGCAGTTTACAGACTCGACTAGAGGGAGTCTCCTCTCACTCCTACAATGAGCAGTTCTTC
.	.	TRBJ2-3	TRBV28	CAISSGLRTDTQYF	TGTGCCATCTCTTCGGGACTTCGAACAGATACGCAGTATTTT
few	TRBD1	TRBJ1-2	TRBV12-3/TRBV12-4	CASSPRQGPNTF	TGTGCCAGCAGTCCCCGACAGGGTCCGAACACCTTC
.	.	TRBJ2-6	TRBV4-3	CASSQEGPLTGANVLTF	TGCGCCAGCAGCCAAGAGGGTCCCTTGACAGGGGCCAACGTCCTGACTTTC
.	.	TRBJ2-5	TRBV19	CASSIAPGLQETQYF	TGTGCCAGTAGTATAGCCCCAGGGCTCCAAGAGACCCAGTACTTC
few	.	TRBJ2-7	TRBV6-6	CASSRGGDPYEQYF	TGTGCCTCCTCAAGAGGGGGGGACCCCTACGAGCAGTACTTC
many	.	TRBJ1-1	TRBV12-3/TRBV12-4	CASSLEGVYTEAFF	TGTGCCAGCAGTTTAGAAGGGGTCTACACTGAAGCTTTCTTT
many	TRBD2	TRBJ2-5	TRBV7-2	CASSLGRVGGRRETQYF	TGTGCCAGCAGCTTAGGAAGGGTAGGCGGGAGGAGGGAGACCCAGTACTTC
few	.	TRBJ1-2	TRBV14	CASSQARNYGYTF	TGTGCCAGCAGCCAAGCCAGAAACTATGGCTACACCTTC
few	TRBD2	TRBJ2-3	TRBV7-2	CASSSQLAARTDTQYF	TGTGCCAGCAGCTCTCAACTAGCGGCCCGCACAGATACGCAGTATTTT
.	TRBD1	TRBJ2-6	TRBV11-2	CASRHIGQGVSGANVLTF	TGTGCCAGCAGACATATCGGACAGGGTGTATCTGGGGCCAACGTCCTGACTTTC
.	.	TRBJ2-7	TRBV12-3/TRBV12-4	CASSFVAAGGGLYEQYF	TGTGCCAGCAGTTTTGTTGCTGCAGGGGGAGGACTCTACGAGCAGTACTTC
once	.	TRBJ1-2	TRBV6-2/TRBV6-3	CASGQTYGYTF	TGTGCCAGCGGACAGACCTATGGCTACACCTTC
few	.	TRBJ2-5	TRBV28	CASSLSQGVETQYF	TGTGCCAGCAGTTTAAGTCAGGGTGTGGAGACCCAGTACTTC
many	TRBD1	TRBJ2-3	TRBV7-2	CASSFRDRDTDTQYF	TGTGCCAGCAGCTTCCGGGACAGGGACACAGATACGCAGTATTTT
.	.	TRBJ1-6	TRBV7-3	CASSEGHVYNSPLHF	TGTGCCAGCAGCGAAGGACACGTATATAATTCACCCCTCCACTTT
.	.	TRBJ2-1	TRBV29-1	CSVEQYSGRSYNEQFF	TGCAGCGTTGAACAATACTCTGGACGCTCCTACAATGAGCAGTTCTTC
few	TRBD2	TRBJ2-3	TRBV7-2	CASSSLAGSPDTQYF	TGTGCCAGCAGCTCACTAGCGGGATCGCCAGATACGCAGTATTTT
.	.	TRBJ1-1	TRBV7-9	CASSLVGRSNTEAFF	TGTGCCAGCAGCTTAGTGGGACGGTCGAACACTGAAGCTTTCTTT
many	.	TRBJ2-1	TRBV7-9	CASSSGLTALSYNEQFF	TGTGCCAGCAGCTCTGGCCTTACTGCGCTTTCCTACAATGAGCAGTTCTTC
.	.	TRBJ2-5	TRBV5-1	CASSRGGEETQYF	TGCGCCAGCAGCCGGGGCGGCGAAGAGACCCAGTACTTC